This record concerns one TCR beta chain sequence. Its antigen is not identified. The data were obtained in a study of identical twins. TCRdb reprocessed the 5' RACE reads via MiXCR and lists one record per CDR3 protein. The table lists hundreds of thousands of distinct CDR3 sequences, 21% of them singletons. CDR3 length: 14 amino acids. V dropped 3 bases and J dropped 1 base, with 10 bases sitting between them. CDR1 is DFQATT and CDR2 is SNEGSKA in the germline V gene (reference sequence). Findings and caveats of the study: For cord blood, abundant beta clonotypes had fewer insertions, unlike memory repertoires, which showed none.

These data also featured in a second study, about T cells expressing NK-cell markers.

The sequenced sample consisted of PBMCs. The sequence was collected from a woman under 30 in good health. The chain recombines TRBV20-1 with TRBJ2-4; perhaps D is TRBD1 or TRBD2 (5 bases each). The CDR3 sequence: CSARRGVAKNIQYF. CDR3 sequence (DNA): TGCAGTGCTAGGAGGGGTGTGGCCAAAAACATTCAGTACTTC.